There are a few counts of the clone carrying this TCR beta chain. Its specificity is not known. The sample is drawn from a study of blood T cells in healthy people across ages. Overall study findings and caveats: Estimates drawn from one million T cells were deemed to understate diversity. Donor CMV infection status was unknown, possibly confounding age-related changes in expanded clonotypes.

Russia was home to the donors, healthy Caucasian individuals aged roughly 6 to 95. Each donor's blood draw was 8.5 to 10 milliliters of peripheral blood. Through a sample-barcoded 5' primer and a J-beta primer mix, a second PCR was run for roughly 6 to 11 cycles. One entry per CDR3 protein, called by TCRdb with MiXCR from the 5' RACE reads. The sample yields approximately 940,000 distinct CDR3 sequences, 48% seen once. The CDR3 sequence is 13 residues long. CDR1 and CDR2 (germline): LGHDT, YNNKEL (reference sequence). V lost 4 bases, J lost 11 bases, and 17 bases lay in between. The sample consisted of blood. The clonotype originates from a man aged 25-45 years in good health. V gene TRBV3-1 combines with J gene TRBJ2-5; TRBD1 is a possible D gene (5 bases). The chain's CDR3 is CASSPQDQGEQYF. Here the CDR3 DNA reads TGTGCCAGCAGCCCCCAAGACCAGGGTGAGCAGTACTTC.